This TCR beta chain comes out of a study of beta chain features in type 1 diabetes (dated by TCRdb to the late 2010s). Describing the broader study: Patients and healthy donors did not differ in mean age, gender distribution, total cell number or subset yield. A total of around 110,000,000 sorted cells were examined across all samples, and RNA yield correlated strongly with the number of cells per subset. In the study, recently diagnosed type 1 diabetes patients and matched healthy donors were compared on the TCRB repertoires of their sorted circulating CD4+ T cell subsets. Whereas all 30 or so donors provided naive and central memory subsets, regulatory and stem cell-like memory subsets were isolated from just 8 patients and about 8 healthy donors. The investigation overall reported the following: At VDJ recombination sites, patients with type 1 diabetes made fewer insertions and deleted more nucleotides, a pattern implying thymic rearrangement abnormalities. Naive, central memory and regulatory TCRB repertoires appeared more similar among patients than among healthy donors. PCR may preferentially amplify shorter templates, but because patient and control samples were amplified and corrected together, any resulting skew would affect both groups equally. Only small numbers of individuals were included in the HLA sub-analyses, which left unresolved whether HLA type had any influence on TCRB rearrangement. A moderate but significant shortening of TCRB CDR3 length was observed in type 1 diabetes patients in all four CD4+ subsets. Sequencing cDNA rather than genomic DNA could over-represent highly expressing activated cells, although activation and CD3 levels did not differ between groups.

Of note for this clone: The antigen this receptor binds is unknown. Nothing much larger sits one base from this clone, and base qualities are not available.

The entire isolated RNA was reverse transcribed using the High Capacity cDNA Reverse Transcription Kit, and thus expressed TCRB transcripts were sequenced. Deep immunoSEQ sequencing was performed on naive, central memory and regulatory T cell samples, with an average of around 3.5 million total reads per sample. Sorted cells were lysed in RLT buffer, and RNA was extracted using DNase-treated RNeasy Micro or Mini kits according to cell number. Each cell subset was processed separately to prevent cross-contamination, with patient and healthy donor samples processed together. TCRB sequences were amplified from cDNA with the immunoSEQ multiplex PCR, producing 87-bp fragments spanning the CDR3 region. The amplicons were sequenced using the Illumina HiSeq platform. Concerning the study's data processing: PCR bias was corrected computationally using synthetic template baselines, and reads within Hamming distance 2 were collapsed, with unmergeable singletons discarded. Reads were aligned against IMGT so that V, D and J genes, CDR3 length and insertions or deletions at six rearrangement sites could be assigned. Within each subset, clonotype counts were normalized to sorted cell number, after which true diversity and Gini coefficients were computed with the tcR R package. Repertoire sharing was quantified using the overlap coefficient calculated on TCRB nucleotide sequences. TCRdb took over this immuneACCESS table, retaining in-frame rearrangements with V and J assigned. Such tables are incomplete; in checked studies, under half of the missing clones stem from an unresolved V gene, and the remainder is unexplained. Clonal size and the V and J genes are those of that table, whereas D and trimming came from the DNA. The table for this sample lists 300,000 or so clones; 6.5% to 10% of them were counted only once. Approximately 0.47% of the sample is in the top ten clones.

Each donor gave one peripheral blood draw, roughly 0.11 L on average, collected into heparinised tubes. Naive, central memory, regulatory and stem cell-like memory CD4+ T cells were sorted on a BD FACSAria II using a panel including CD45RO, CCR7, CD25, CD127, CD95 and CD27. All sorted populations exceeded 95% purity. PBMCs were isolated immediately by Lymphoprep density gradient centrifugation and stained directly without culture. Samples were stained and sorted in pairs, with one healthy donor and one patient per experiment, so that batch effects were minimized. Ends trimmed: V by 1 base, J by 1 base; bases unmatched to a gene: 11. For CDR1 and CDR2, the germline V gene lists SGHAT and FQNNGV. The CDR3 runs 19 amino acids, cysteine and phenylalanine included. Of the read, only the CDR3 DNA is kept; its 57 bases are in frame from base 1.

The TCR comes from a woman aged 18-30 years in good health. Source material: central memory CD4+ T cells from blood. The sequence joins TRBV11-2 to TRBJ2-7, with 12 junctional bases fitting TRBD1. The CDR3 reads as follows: CASSLVGQGASSRSYEQYF. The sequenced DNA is TGTGCCAGCAGCTTAGTGGGACAGGGGGCTTCATCCAGATCCTACGAGCAGTACTTC.